The 9 T cell receptor beta chains presented below share a single source sample, sequenced in a study of shared clonotypes between healthy human individuals. The assay was immunoSEQ multiplex PCR, and TCRdb's table has in-frame clones only and misses some. The sample carries around 180,000 clones, approximately 95% recorded once. Sequencing input: naive CD4+ T cells sorted from blood. This sample's subset: CD45RA+ positively selected. Receptors originate from a woman aged 25 to 39 in good health.

The chain employs TRBV19 and TRBJ2-7, with 7 bases fitting TRBD1. CDR1 and CDR2 (germline): LNHDA, SQIVND (reference sequence). The CDR3 sequence is 14 residues long. V was pared by 4 bases and J by 2 bases, with 5 bases of the junction left unmatched. CDR3: CASSSRDSPYEQYF. CDR3 DNA sequence: TGTGCCAGTAGTAGCCGGGACAGCCCCTACGAGCAGTACTTC.

This rearrangement joins TRBV11-2 to TRBJ2-2; D is perhaps TRBD2 (5 bases). V lost 0 bases to trimming and J lost 1 base, with 6 bases between them. CDR1 is SGHAT, CDR2 FQNNGV, per germline. This CDR3 has 15 residues. CDR3 in amino acids: CASSLDGRNTGELFF. The CDR3 coding sequence is TGTGCCAGCAGCTTAGATGGGAGGAACACCGGGGAGCTGTTTTTT.

The chain recombines TRBV28 with TRBJ1-2; D is possibly TRBD1 (6 bases). This CDR3 is built from 14 residues. CDR1 MDHEN and CDR2 SYDVKM come from the germline V gene. V was cut by 8 bases and J by 4 bases, with 17 bases left in between. The CDR3: CASAWGAIGYGYTF. The CDR3 bases are TGTGCCAGCGCCTGGGGGGCGATCGGCTATGGCTACACCTTC.

CDR3 protein: CAWSVGGRGFEQFF. The CDR3 region has the DNA TGTGCCTGGAGTGTTGGCGGGAGGGGTTTTGAGCAGTTCTTC. The chain has TRBV30 and TRBJ2-1, with 9 bases matching TRBD2. The ends lost 0 bases at V and 9 bases at J; junction bases unmatched: 6. The CDR3 totals 14 residues. Germline V gives CDR1 GTSNPN, CDR2 SVGIG (reference sequence).

The V call is TRBV27, the J call TRBJ1-2; D call uncertain. With 3 bases removed from V and 7 bases from J, the gap between germline ends came to 12 bases. The germline V gene has CDR1 MNHEY and CDR2 SMNVEV (reference sequence). The CDR3 length is 13 residues. For the CDR3, the DNA is TGTGCCAGCAGTTTGGAGGGTATCAGTGGCTACACCTTC. It codes for CASSLEGISGYTF.

The chain is built from TRBV5-4 and TRBJ2-7; TRBD2 is a possible D gene (6 bases). The CDR3 is 14 residues long. Germline CDR1 is SGHNT and CDR2 is YYREEE (reference sequence). The V end lost 4 bases, the J end lost 4 bases, and 15 bases lay between the germline ends. This CDR3 reads CASSLERARYEQYF. For the CDR3, the DNA is TGTGCCAGCAGCCTAGAGCGGGCCCGGTACGAGCAGTACTTC.

The CDR3 DNA sequence: TGTGCCAGCAGCCACCTACTAGCGTCAGATACGCAGTATTTT. It encodes CASSHLLASDTQYF. V is TRBV6-5 and J is TRBJ2-3, with 7 bases aligning to TRBD2. CDR1 is MNHEY and CDR2 is SVGAGI in the germline V gene. This CDR3 contains 14 residues. Trimming at V came to 6 bases and at J to 4 bases, leaving 7 bases not matched to a gene.

J is TRBJ2-1 and V is TRBV7-2, with 14 bases matching TRBD2. This CDR3 has 17 amino acids. V lost 5 bases to trimming and J lost 7 bases; unmatched junction nucleotides: 10. Germline CDR1 reads SGHTA; CDR2 reads FQGNSA. The chain's CDR3 is CASSRLAGGSKRNEQFF. As DNA, the CDR3 is TGTGCCAGCAGCCGACTAGCGGGAGGGTCGAAGAGGAATGAGCAGTTCTTC.

The chain carries TRBV28 and TRBJ1-4; TRBD1 matches at 8 bases. The CDR3 is 13 amino acids. Germline V gene lookup returns CDR1 MDHEN and CDR2 SYDVKM. The junction had 7 bases not matched to a gene; V was cut back by 4 bases and J by 12 bases. The CDR3 DNA reads TGTGCCAGCAGTTCCGGACAGGGCGGTGAACTGTTTTTT. Residues: CASSSGQGGELFF.